A single sample gave rise to the 29 T cell receptor beta chains below, sequenced in a study of T cells in Graves' hyperthyroidism and ophthalmopathy. Template material for amplifying TCR beta CDR3 regions consisted of RNA transcripts. Researchers ran a first-round RT-PCR on the TCR CDR3 using the HTBI primer set. TCRdb reprocessed the multiplex PCR reads via MiXCR and lists one record per CDR3 protein. The repertoire holds roughly 800,000 distinct CDR3 sequences, with 35% to 45% as singletons. Sequenced: blood. These receptors originate from a man between 18 and 35 years old with Graves' hyperthyroidism.

As to this clonotype: A much larger clonotype is one base distant, so this may be a read error. The conserved closing phenylalanine or tryptophan is absent in this CDR3, likely reflecting a read error. The CDR3 reads CASSFGFYEKLFS. The CDR3 nucleotides read TGTGCCAGCAGCTTCGGGTTTTATGAAAAACTGTTTTCT. The V gene is TRBV12-3 or TRBV12-4, the J gene TRBJ1-4; D unresolved. V shed 6 bases and J shed 6 bases, with 11 bases lying between them. The CDR3 sequence is 13 residues long.

This clonotype came up many times. The chain carries TRBV29-1 and TRBJ2-7, with 8 bases that match TRBD1. The CDR3 loop spans 12 amino acids. Germline V gene lookup returns CDR1 SQVTM and CDR2 ANQGSEA. V trimming: 7 bases; J trimming: 1 base; junction bases outside the gene matches: 3. The CDR3 nucleotides are TGCAGCGCGGGACAGGTTTCCTACGAGCAGTACTTC. Translating it yields CSAGQVSYEQYF.

In regard to this clonotype: This may be a read error, as it is one base from a much larger clone. The missing conserved phenylalanine or tryptophan at the end of this CDR3 makes a read error likely. This rearrangement joins TRBV7-3 to TRBJ1-2; TRBD1 matches at 8 bases. This CDR3 spans 14 amino acids. Looked up from germline, CDR1 is SGHTA and CDR2 is FQGTGA. Trimming took 5 bases from V and 4 from J; bases not matched to a gene: 6. CDR3 sequence reads: CASSPGGIGYGYTI. The CDR3 nucleotides are TGTGCCAGCAGCCCAGGGGGCATTGGCTATGGCTACACCATC.

The chain carries TRBV29-1 and TRBJ2-2, with D maybe TRBD1 (5 bases). Germline CDR1 is SQVTM and CDR2 is ANQGSEA. V shed 4 bases and J shed 2 bases, with 14 bases lying between them. The CDR3 covers 15 residues. CDR3 DNA: TGCAGCGTTGTGGGTGGGGCCCCAAACACCGGGGAGCTGTTTTTT. Protein: CSVVGGAPNTGELFF.

In this sample, this clonotype turned up many times. J is TRBJ1-1 and V is TRBV10-3, with D unclear. Deletions cut 0 bases from V and 3 bases from J, with 8 bases between. Germline CDR1 reads ENHRY; CDR2 reads SYGVKD. This CDR3 has 14 residues. CDR3 protein: CAISESTAYTEAFF. DNA of the CDR3: TGTGCCATCAGTGAGTCGACGGCTTACACTGAAGCTTTCTTT.

J is TRBJ2-5 and V is TRBV28, with D tentatively TRBD1 (5 bases). The germline V gene has CDR1 MDHEN and CDR2 SYDVKM. Trimming removed 7 bases at V and 1 base at J, with 13 bases between. The CDR3 contains 14 residues. CDR3 loop: CASNSRTLQETQYF. The CDR3 bases are TGTGCCAGCAATTCACGGACACTCCAAGAGACCCAGTACTTC.

The chain is built from TRBV6-1 and TRBJ1-5; 7 bases are a match to TRBD1. This CDR3 is 15 amino acids long. Losses at the gene ends were 6 bases for V and 3 bases for J; bases not matched to a gene: 8. The germline V gene has CDR1 MNHNS and CDR2 SASEGT. The CDR3 spells CASRPRGQFNQPQHF. CDR3 coding DNA: TGTGCCAGCAGGCCTAGGGGACAGTTCAATCAGCCCCAGCATTTT.

To note about this clonotype: A junction boundary mismatches the germline segment, possibly from a read error. This chain links TRBV9 with TRBJ1-1; TRBD1 agrees at 8 bases. CDR1 SGDLS and CDR2 YYNGEE come from the germline V gene. The CDR3 consists of 18 residues. For the CDR3, the DNA is TGCGCCAGCAGCCAAGATGGGCAGGGGGCGATGAGGAACACTGAAGCTTTCTTT. The encoded protein is CASSQDGQGAMRNTEAFF.

This clonotype has ten or more counts. The genes are TRBV7-2 and TRBJ1-5; 7 nucleotides agree with TRBD1. Looked up from germline, CDR1 is SGHTA and CDR2 is FQGNSA. This CDR3 comprises 14 residues. Trimming cost V 5 bases and J 6 bases; bases outside gene matches: 7. The CDR3, as DNA: TGTGCCAGCAGCGCGGACAGGTCAGGTCAGCCCCAGCATTTT. It is translated as CASSADRSGQPQHF.

Only one count was recorded for this clonotype. The chain joins TRBV7-3 to TRBJ2-2; D perhaps matches TRBD2 (6 bases). Trimming took off 5 bases at V and 0 bases at J, with 13 bases between the two ends. The CDR3 extends over 16 amino acids. CDR1 is SGHTA and CDR2 is FQGTGA in the germline V gene. This chain's CDR3 is CASSRGAFANTGELFF. DNA of the CDR3: TGTGCCAGCAGCCGCGGGGCCTTCGCGAACACCGGGGAGCTGTTTTTT.

This clonotype was counted at least ten times. The CDR3 reads CSARDGGQLNTEAFF. The CDR3 bases are TGCAGTGCTAGGGATGGGGGACAACTGAACACTGAAGCTTTCTTT. The chain is built from TRBV20-1 and TRBJ1-1, with D perhaps matching TRBD1 (6 bases). Germline values: CDR1 DFQATT, CDR2 SNEGSKA (reference sequence). V lost 3 bases, J lost 0 bases, and 14 bases lay in between. This CDR3 is 15 amino acids long.

This clonotype was seen repeatedly, ten times or more. The chain carries TRBV10-3 and TRBJ1-1; the match to TRBD1 covers 8 bases. CDR3 size: 14 residues. Germline trimming cut 5 bases from V and 1 base from J; bases unmatched to any gene: 3. CDR1 ENHRY and CDR2 SYGVKD come from the germline V gene. In DNA form, the CDR3 reads TGTGCCATCAGTTGGGACAGGAAGAACACTGAAGCTTTCTTT. It is translated as CAISWDRKNTEAFF.

V gene TRBV5-1 combines with J gene TRBJ2-5; 8 bases fit TRBD1. J lost 7 bases, V lost 4 bases, and 6 bases had no gene match. The CDR3 has 13 amino acids. Looked up from germline, CDR1 is SGHRS and CDR2 is YFSETQ. CDR3 sequence (DNA): TGCGCCAGCAGCGTATCGGGGACAGGGACCCAGTACTTC. The encoded protein is CASSVSGTGTQYF.

This clonotype was counted between two and nine times. This chain joins TRBV2 and TRBJ2-7, with a tentative D call TRBD2 (5 bases). Trimming stripped 5 bases from V and 6 bases from J, with 14 bases between. CDR1 is SNHLY and CDR2 is FYNNEI in the germline V gene. The CDR3 has 13 residues. DNA for the CDR3: TGTGCCAGCAGTTTGGACCGCCGGGGCGAGCAGTACTTC. It is translated as CASSLDRRGEQYF.

This clonotype was seen only a few times. The V and J genes are TRBV7-2 and TRBJ2-2, with D perhaps matching TRBD2 (5 bases). Germline V gene data show CDR1 as SGHTA and CDR2 as FQGNSA. Trimming removed 0 bases from V and 2 bases from J, with 7 bases in between. This CDR3 has 15 residues. CDR3 region: CASSLAGINTGELFF. The CDR3 DNA sequence: TGTGCCAGCAGCTTAGCCGGGATCAACACCGGGGAGCTGTTTTTT. The full variable domain, rest sourced from reference TRBV7-2 and TRBJ2-2, is GAGVSQSPSNKVTEKGKDVELRCDPISGHTALYWYRQSLGQGLEFLIYFQGNSAPDKSGLPSDRFSAERTGGSVSTLTIQRTQQEDSAVYLCASSLAGINTGELFFGEGSRLTVL.

The DNA of the CDR3 is TGTGCCAGCAGTGTCCCCTCTACCGGGGAGCTGTTTTTT. It translates to CASSVPSTGELFF. V and J are TRBV9 and TRBJ2-2, with D unclear. From germline, CDR1 is SGDLS and CDR2 YYNGEE. This CDR3 is 13 amino acids long. Trimming pared 5 bases from V and 5 bases from J, leaving 10 bases between.

This chain joins TRBV9 and TRBJ1-5; TRBD1 aligns across 10 bases. The CDR3 length is 16 residues. From germline, CDR1 is SGDLS and CDR2 YYNGEE. J lost 4 bases, V lost 5 bases, and 9 bases had no gene match. CDR3 sequence (DNA): TGTGCCAGCAGTCGGGACAGGGGAATACGGAATCAGCCCCAGCATTTT. Translated, it gives CASSRDRGIRNQPQHF.

V gene TRBV7-6 combines with J gene TRBJ2-5; 7 nucleotides agree with TRBD1. The CDR3 runs 15 residues. Germline V gene sequence: CDR1 SGHVS, CDR2 FNYEAQ. The V and J ends lost 5 bases and 5 bases, in that order; junction bases with no gene match: 11. CDR3 nucleotide sequence: TGTGCCAGCAGCCCTGGACAGGTCGACGGGGAGACCCAGTACTTC. The encoded protein is CASSPGQVDGETQYF.

There are a few counts of this clonotype. This chain uses TRBV5-1 with TRBJ1-5; a weak D match, TRBD1 (6 bases). The CDR3 sequence is 14 residues long. Trimming took 9 bases from V and 5 from J, leaving 18 bases between them. The germline V gene encodes CDR1 SGHRS and CDR2 YFSETQ. The DNA of the CDR3 is TGCGCCACCCGGGGGGCGTCCGTCCATCAGCCCCAGCATTTT. Amino acid sequence: CATRGASVHQPQHF.

This rearrangement joins TRBV2 to TRBJ2-1; 10 bases are shared with TRBD1. This CDR3 region has 14 residues. J gave up 7 bases and V 8 bases, and 8 bases lay outside the gene matches. Germline CDR1 reads SNHLY; CDR2 reads FYNNEI. This chain's CDR3 is CASGMDRGLNEQFF. CDR3 in DNA: TGTGCCAGCGGTATGGACAGGGGGTTGAATGAGCAGTTCTTC.

This clonotype was counted ten times or more. This chain joins TRBV10-3 and TRBJ1-2; no firm D call. The ends were cut back, 3 bases at V and 1 base at J, with 3 bases in the middle. Germline V gene data show CDR1 as ENHRY and CDR2 as SYGVKD. The CDR3 contains 12 residues. The CDR3 sequence: CAISDSNYGYTF. Here the CDR3 DNA reads TGTGCCATCAGTGACAGTAACTATGGCTACACCTTC.

The chain employs TRBV7-8 and TRBJ1-4; D is uncertain. This CDR3 is built from 15 residues. V was clipped by 3 bases and J by 7 bases, with 15 bases between them. Germline values: CDR1 SGHVS, CDR2 FQNEAQ. The CDR3 DNA sequence: TGTGCCAGCAGCTTGGGAGCCCCACCGGCTGAAAAACTGTTTTTT. Its protein is CASSLGAPPAEKLFF.

CDR3 nucleotide sequence: TGTGCCAGCAGCTCTATTCGTGGGACGGAGTATGGCTACACCTTC. This gives the protein CASSSIRGTEYGYTF. V is TRBV7-2 and J is TRBJ1-2; maybe TRBD1 (5 bases). With 4 bases removed from V and 5 bases from J, the gap between germline ends came to 17 bases. Germline values: CDR1 SGHTA, CDR2 FQGNSA. The CDR3 is made up of 15 amino acids.

This clonotype was found many times. This chain uses TRBV6-6 with TRBJ2-5; D ambiguous. Germline V gives CDR1 MNHNY, CDR2 SVGAGI (reference sequence). Trimming left V 5 bases short and J 5 bases short, with 12 bases between. The length of the CDR3 is 13 residues. The CDR3 bases are TGTGCCAGCAGTCTGGACGTATTCGAGACCCAGTACTTC. Translating it yields CASSLDVFETQYF.

V gene TRBV12-5 combines with J gene TRBJ2-7; possibly TRBD1 for D (6 bases). CDR3 size: 14 residues. Germline V lookup: CDR1 LGHNT, CDR2 FRNRAP. The CDR3 bases are TGTGCCAGCACCCTGACAGGCTCTCTTTCCGAGCAGTACTTC. Amino acid sequence: CASTLTGSLSEQYF.

This clonotype was found a few times. The CDR3 bases are TGTGCCAGCAGCTTAGCCTTTTCGGGGGTCTCTGGGGCCAACGTCCTGACTTTC. This codes for CASSLAFSGVSGANVLTF. The chain carries TRBV7-8 and TRBJ2-6; TRBD2 might be the D (6 bases). Between the trimmed V and J ends, which lost 0 bases and 0 bases, there was a span of 12 bases. Looked up from germline, CDR1 is SGHVS and CDR2 is FQNEAQ. This CDR3 has 18 amino acids.

The DNA of the CDR3 is TGTGCCAGCAGTGAGGGACAGCTGAACTATAATTCACCCCTCCACTTT. Protein sequence: CASSEGQLNYNSPLHF. This chain uses TRBV2 with TRBJ1-6; the match to TRBD1 covers 7 bases. This CDR3 spans 16 amino acids. V lost 3 bases and J lost 3; bases outside the gene matches: 5. Germline assignment: CDR1 SNHLY and CDR2 FYNNEI.

This rearrangement joins TRBV2 to TRBJ2-2; D is possibly TRBD1 or TRBD2 (5 bases each). Per germline, CDR1 SNHLY and CDR2 FYNNEI. The CDR3 contains 16 residues. Trimming cost V 5 bases and J 2 bases, with 15 bases left between them. The CDR3 nucleotides read TGTGCCAGCAGTCGGGCCGTGGGGGACAACACCGGGGAGCTGTTTTTT. It yields the protein CASSRAVGDNTGELFF.

This clonotype was found many times. The chain has TRBV7-2 and TRBJ1-6, with 12 bases fitting TRBD1. Germline V CDR1 and CDR2: SGHTA, FQGNSA. V dropped 5 bases and J dropped 7; count of bases not matched to a gene: 6. The CDR3 extends over 16 amino acids. CDR3 residues: CASSPWDRGLNSPLHF. CDR3 sequence (DNA): TGTGCCAGCAGCCCTTGGGACAGGGGGCTAAATTCACCCCTCCACTTT.